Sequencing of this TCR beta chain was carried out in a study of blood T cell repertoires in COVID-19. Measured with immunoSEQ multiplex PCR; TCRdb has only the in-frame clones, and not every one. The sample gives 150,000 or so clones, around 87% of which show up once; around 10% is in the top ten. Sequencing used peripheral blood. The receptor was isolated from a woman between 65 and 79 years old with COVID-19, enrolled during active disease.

The CDR3 sequence is CASSLEVSSYNEQFF. Written as DNA, the CDR3 is TGCGCCAGCAGCTTGGAAGTTAGCTCCTACAATGAGCAGTTCTTC. The rearrangement uses TRBV5-1 and TRBJ2-1; no firm D call. Looked up from germline, CDR1 is SGHRS and CDR2 is YFSETQ. V was trimmed by 0 bases and J by 0 bases, leaving 7 bases between them. The CDR3 extends over 15 amino acids.